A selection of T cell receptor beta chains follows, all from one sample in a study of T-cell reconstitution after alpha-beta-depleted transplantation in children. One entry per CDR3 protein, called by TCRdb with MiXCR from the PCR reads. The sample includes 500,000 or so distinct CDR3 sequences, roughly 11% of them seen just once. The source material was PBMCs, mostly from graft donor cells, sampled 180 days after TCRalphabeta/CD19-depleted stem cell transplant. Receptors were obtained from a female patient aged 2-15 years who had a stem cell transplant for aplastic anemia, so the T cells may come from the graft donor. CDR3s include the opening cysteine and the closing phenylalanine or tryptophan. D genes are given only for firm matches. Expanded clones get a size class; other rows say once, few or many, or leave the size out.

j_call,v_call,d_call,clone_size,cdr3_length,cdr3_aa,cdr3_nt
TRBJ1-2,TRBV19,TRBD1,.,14,CASSMRDRGPGYTF,TGTGCCAGTAGTATGCGGGACAGGGGGCCTGGCTACACCTTC
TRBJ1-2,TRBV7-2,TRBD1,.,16,CASSPTGGRINYGYTF,TGTGCCAGCAGCCCAACAGGGGGCCGGATTAACTATGGCTACACCTTC
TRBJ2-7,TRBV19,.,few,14,CASRAQGTNYEQYF,TGTGCCAGTAGAGCCCAGGGCACTAACTACGAGCAGTACTTC
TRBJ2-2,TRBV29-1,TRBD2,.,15,CSVSSGSVYTGELFF,TGCAGCGTGAGCAGCGGGAGTGTGTACACCGGGGAGCTGTTTTTT
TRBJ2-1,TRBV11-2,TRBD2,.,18,CASSMTGLAGGAYNEQFF,TGTGCCAGCAGCATGACCGGACTAGCGGGAGGGGCCTACAATGAGCAGTTCTTC
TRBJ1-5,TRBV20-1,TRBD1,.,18,CSARGGGTVQHNNQPQHF,TGCAGTGCTAGAGGGGGAGGGACAGTCCAACATAACAATCAGCCCCAGCATTTT
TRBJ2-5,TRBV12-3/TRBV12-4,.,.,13,CASSFARSETQYF,TGTGCCAGCAGTTTTGCGCGGTCGGAGACCCAGTACTTC
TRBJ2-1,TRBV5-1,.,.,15,CASSLAGLGGNEQFF,TGCGCCAGCAGCTTGGCCGGATTAGGCGGAAATGAGCAGTTCTTC
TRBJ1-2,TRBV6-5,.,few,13,CASRLQANYGYTF,TGTGCCAGCAGATTACAAGCTAACTATGGCTACACCTTC
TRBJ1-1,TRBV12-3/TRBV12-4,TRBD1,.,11,CASSLGTGAFF,TGTGCCAGCAGTCTCGGGACAGGAGCTTTCTTT
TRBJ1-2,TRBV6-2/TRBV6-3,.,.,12,CASSSAEAGYTF,TGTGCCAGCAGTTCCGCCGAGGCGGGCTACACCTTC
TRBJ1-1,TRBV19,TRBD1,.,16,CASTTIPGTGNTEAFF,TGTGCCAGTACTACGATCCCTGGGACAGGGAACACTGAAGCTTTCTTT
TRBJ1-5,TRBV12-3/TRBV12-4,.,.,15,CASSLLPLRPTPQHF,TGTGCCAGCAGTTTACTTCCCCTAAGGCCCACGCCCCAGCATTTT
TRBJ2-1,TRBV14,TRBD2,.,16,CASSQRRLAGGDEQFF,TGTGCCAGCAGCCAGCGACGACTAGCGGGGGGCGATGAGCAGTTCTTC
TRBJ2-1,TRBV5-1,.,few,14,CASRPLPGLNEQFF,TGCGCCAGCAGGCCCCTCCCGGGACTCAATGAGCAGTTCTTC
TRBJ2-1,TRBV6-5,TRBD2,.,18,CASSRGLAGGHFGNEQFF,TGTGCCAGCAGTCGCGGACTAGCGGGAGGTCATTTCGGCAATGAGCAGTTCTTC
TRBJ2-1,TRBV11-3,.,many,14,CASSSSTAYNEQFF,TGTGCCAGCAGCTCTTCGACAGCGTACAATGAGCAGTTCTTC
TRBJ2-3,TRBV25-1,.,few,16,CASSEHRLSGADTQYF,TGTGCCAGCAGTGAACACCGACTAAGTGGGGCAGATACGCAGTATTTT
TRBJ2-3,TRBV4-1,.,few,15,CASSQDSGAYRTQYF,TGCGCCAGCAGCCAAGATTCCGGGGCATATCGTACGCAGTATTTT
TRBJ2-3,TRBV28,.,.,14,CASSLGTPTDTQYF,TGTGCCAGCAGTTTAGGGACTCCCACAGATACGCAGTATTTT
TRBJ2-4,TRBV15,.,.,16,CATSRGVRDLKNIQYF,TGTGCCACCAGCAGGGGGGTCCGGGACCTCAAAAACATTCAGTACTTC
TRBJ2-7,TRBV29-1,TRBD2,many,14,CSASGGSFSYEQYF,TGCAGCGCCTCGGGGGGTTCGTTCTCCTACGAGCAGTACTTC
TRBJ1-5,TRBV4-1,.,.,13,CASSQAEDQPQHF,TGCGCCAGCAGCCAAGCGGAAGATCAGCCCCAGCATTTT
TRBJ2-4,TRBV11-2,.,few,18,CASSLVPPGLRRPNIQYF,TGTGCCAGCAGCTTAGTCCCACCGGGACTTCGCCGACCAAACATTCAGTACTTC
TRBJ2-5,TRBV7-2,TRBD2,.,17,CASSLLPLAGGRETQYF,TGTGCCAGCAGCTTACTCCCCTTAGCGGGAGGGCGAGAGACCCAGTACTTC
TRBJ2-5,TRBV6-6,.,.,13,CASSYRTRETQYF,TGTGCCAGCAGTTACCGGACGCGGGAGACCCAGTACTTC
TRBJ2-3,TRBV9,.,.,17,CASSVGRSSEGTDTQYF,TGTGCCAGCAGCGTAGGAAGGTCCTCGGAGGGCACAGATACGCAGTATTTT
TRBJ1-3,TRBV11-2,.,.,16,CASSLDAGSSGNTIYF,TGTGCCAGCAGCTTAGACGCCGGAAGCTCTGGAAACACCATATATTTT
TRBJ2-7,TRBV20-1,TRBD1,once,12,CSALDRAYEQYF,TGCAGTGCACTGGACAGGGCCTACGAGCAGTACTTC
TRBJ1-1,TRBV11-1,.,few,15,CASSLENTVNTEAFF,TGTGCCAGCAGCTTAGAAAATACCGTGAACACTGAAGCTTTCTTT
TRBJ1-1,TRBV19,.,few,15,CASSIWGRGNTEAFF,TGTGCCAGTAGTATATGGGGGCGCGGGAACACTGAAGCTTTCTTT
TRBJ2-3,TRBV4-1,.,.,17,CASSHPGPQPFTDTQYF,TGCGCCAGCAGCCACCCGGGACCGCAACCGTTCACAGATACGCAGTATTTT
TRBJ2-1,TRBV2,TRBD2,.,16,CASSAPGLAGGHEQFF,TGTGCCAGCAGTGCGCCGGGACTAGCGGGAGGTCATGAGCAGTTCTTC
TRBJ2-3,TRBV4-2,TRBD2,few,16,CASSRGLAGGTDTQYF,TGTGCCAGCAGCCGGGGACTAGCGGGAGGCACAGATACGCAGTATTTT
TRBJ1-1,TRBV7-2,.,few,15,CASSLGRADHTEAFF,TGTGCCAGCAGCTTAGGTAGGGCAGATCACACTGAAGCTTTCTTT
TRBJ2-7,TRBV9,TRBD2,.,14,CASSPSGTSGTKYF,TGTGCCAGCAGCCCGAGTGGTACTAGCGGGACCAAGTACTTC
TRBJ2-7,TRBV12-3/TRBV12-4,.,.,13,CASSRAGTYEQYF,TGTGCCAGCAGTCGGGCGGGAACCTACGAGCAGTACTTC
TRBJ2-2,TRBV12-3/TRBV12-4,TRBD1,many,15,CASSTTGSNTGELFF,TGTGCCAGCAGCACGACAGGGTCGAACACCGGGGAGCTGTTTTTT
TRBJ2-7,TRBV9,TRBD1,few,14,CASSERTGGGEQYF,TGTGCCAGCAGCGAGAGGACAGGGGGCGGCGAGCAGTACTTC
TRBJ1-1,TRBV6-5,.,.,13,CASSYSGNAEAFF,TGTGCCAGCAGTTACTCGGGCAACGCTGAAGCTTTCTTT
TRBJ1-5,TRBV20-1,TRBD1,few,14,CSARFPGQIQPQHF,TGCAGTGCTAGATTCCCGGGACAGATACAGCCCCAGCATTTT
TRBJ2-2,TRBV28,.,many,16,CASTQPPPGGTGELFF,TGTGCCAGCACCCAACCCCCCCCCGGGGGCACCGGGGAGCTGTTTTTT
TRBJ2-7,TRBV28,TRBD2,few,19,CASRPPGGGRLADAYEQYF,TGTGCCAGCAGACCCCCGGGGGGAGGGAGGCTAGCGGACGCCTACGAGCAGTACTTC
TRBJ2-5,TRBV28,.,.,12,CASSVRVETQYF,TGTGCCAGCAGTGTCAGGGTGGAGACCCAGTACTTC
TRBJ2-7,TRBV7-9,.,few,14,CASSVRRAEGEQYF,TGTGCCAGCAGCGTCCGGAGGGCTGAGGGAGAGCAGTACTTC
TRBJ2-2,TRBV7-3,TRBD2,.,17,CASSLTQKREWTGELFF,TGTGCCAGCAGCTTAACCCAGAAGCGGGAGTGGACCGGGGAGCTGTTTTTT
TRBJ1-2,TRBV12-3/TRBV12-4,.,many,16,CASCQVMGPGGYGYTF,TGTGCCAGCTGTCAAGTAATGGGGCCCGGGGGCTATGGCTACACCTTC
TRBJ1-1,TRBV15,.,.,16,CATSRPQLVMNTEAFF,TGTGCCACCAGCAGACCGCAATTGGTGATGAACACTGAAGCTTTCTTT
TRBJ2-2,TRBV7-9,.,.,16,CASSPRQGGNTGELFF,TGTGCCAGCAGCCCCCGGCAGGGAGGGAACACCGGGGAGCTGTTTTTT
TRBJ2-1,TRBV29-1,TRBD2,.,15,CSVRSGGSSYNEQFF,TGCAGCGTCCGCTCGGGCGGGAGCTCCTACAATGAGCAGTTCTTC
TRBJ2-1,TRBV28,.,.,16,CARGFPGARGYNEQFF,TGTGCCAGGGGCTTCCCGGGAGCCCGAGGGTACAATGAGCAGTTCTTC
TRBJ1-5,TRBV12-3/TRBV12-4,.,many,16,CASSFARGGANQPQHF,TGTGCCAGCAGTTTCGCCCGGGGAGGGGCTAATCAGCCCCAGCATTTT
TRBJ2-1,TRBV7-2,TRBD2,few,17,CASSAMGGSGRYNEQFF,TGTGCCAGCAGCGCCATGGGGGGTAGCGGGCGATACAATGAGCAGTTCTTC
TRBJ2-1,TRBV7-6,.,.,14,CASSRGDRYNEQFF,TGTGCCAGCAGCAGAGGGGACCGATACAATGAGCAGTTCTTC